Each of the 8 T cell receptor beta chains below was sequenced from the same sample in a study of cytomegalovirus exposure and HLA in healthy donors. 13 Jbeta primers and 60 Vbeta primers were used for the PCR. Here immunoSEQ multiplex PCR was the method, and the copy in TCRdb shows in-frame clones only, minus some. The listing contains 70,000 to 90,000 clones. The sample consisted of PBMCs. All receptors derive from a young man in good health and CMV-seropositive.

The chain links TRBV27 to TRBJ1-1; D is unresolved. This CDR3 is built from 15 residues. CDR1 MNHEY and CDR2 SMNVEV come from the germline V gene (reference sequence). V dropped 2 bases and J dropped 1 base, with 11 bases sitting between them. CDR3 nucleotides: TGTGCCAGCAGTTTAGGCCCCGCGGGGAACACTGAAGCTTTCTTT. Residues: CASSLGPAGNTEAFF.

The chain employs TRBV6-5 and TRBJ2-2; D unresolved. The CDR3 consists of 15 residues. V lost 0 bases, J lost 5 bases, and 10 bases lay in between. Germline V gives CDR1 MNHEY, CDR2 SVGAGI. The CDR3 DNA follows: TGTGCCAGCAGTTACTCGATGGGCAAGACCGGGGAGCTGTTTTTT. It specifies CASSYSMGKTGELFF.

The V and J genes are TRBV7-9 and TRBJ1-3; 8 bases match TRBD1. The ends lost 5 bases at V and 0 bases at J; junction bases unmatched: 12. CDR1 is SEHNR, CDR2 FQNEAQ, per germline (reference sequence). The CDR3 is made up of 18 amino acids. The CDR3 sequence is CASSPEGQAVYSGNTIYF. CDR3 in DNA: TGTGCCAGCAGCCCCGAGGGACAGGCGGTCTACTCTGGAAACACCATATATTTT.

The chain employs TRBV6-6 and TRBJ2-2; TRBD1 aligns across 7 bases. CDR1 and CDR2 (germline): MNHNY, SVGAGI (reference sequence). The CDR3 is 16 amino acids. Trimming took 5 bases from V and 6 from J; bases not matched to a gene: 12. The DNA of the CDR3 is TGTGCCAGCAGTCCCGGACAGGTTATTGCGTCCGGGGAGCTGTTTTTT. It encodes CASSPGQVIASGELFF.

The rearrangement joins TRBV2 to TRBJ2-3; 9 bases align to TRBD1. The CDR3 is 17 residues long. Germline V gives CDR1 SNHLY, CDR2 FYNNEI. Trimming took 8 bases from V and 1 from J; bases not matched to a gene: 13. CDR3 DNA: TGTGCCAGCGGGGGTTTTCCCGGGACAGGGCGCACAGATACGCAGTATTTT. It codes for CASGGFPGTGRTDTQYF.

This chain links TRBV18 with TRBJ2-2; weak D call: TRBD1 (6 bases). CDR1 is KGHSH and CDR2 is LQKENI in the germline V gene. Trimming pared 3 bases from V and 3 bases from J, leaving 8 bases between. This CDR3 is 14 amino acids long. The DNA for the CDR3 is TGTGCCAGCTCACCCTACAGGGACACCGGGGAGCTGTTTTTT. This gives the protein CASSPYRDTGELFF.

The CDR3 protein is CAIMDSGGPKFF. The CDR3 region has the DNA TGTGCCATCATGGATAGCGGGGGCCCCAAGTTCTTC. V usage is TRBV10-3 and J usage is TRBJ2-1, with TRBD2 identical over 9 bases. The V gene end was trimmed by 7 bases and the J gene end by 14 bases; junction bases not matched to a gene: 9. Germline V CDR1 and CDR2: ENHRY, SYGVKD. This CDR3 has 12 residues.

V is TRBV10-3 and J is TRBJ2-7, with 8 bases matching TRBD1. With V trimmed by 10 bases and J by 3 bases, 11 bases remained unmatched. The CDR3 contains 14 residues. Germline values: CDR1 ENHRY, CDR2 SYGVKD. The CDR3 coding sequence is TGTGCCACCCTGACCGGACAGGGAGACTACGAGCAGTACTTC. Protein sequence: CATLTGQGDYEQYF.